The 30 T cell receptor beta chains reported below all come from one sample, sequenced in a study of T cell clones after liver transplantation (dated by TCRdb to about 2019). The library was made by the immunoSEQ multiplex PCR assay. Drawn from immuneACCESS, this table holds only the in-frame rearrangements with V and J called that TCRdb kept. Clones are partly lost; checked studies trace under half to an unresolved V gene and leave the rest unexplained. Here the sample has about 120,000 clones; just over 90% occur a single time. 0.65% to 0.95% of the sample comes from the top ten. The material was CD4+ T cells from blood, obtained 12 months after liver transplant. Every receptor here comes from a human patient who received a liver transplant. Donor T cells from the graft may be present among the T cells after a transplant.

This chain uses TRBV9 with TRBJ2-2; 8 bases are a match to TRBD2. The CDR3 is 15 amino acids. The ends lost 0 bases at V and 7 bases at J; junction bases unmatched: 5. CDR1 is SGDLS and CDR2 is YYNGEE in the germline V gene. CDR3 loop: CASSVEGLANGELFF. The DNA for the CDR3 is TGTGCCAGCAGCGTAGAAGGACTAGCTAACGGGGAGCTGTTTTTT.

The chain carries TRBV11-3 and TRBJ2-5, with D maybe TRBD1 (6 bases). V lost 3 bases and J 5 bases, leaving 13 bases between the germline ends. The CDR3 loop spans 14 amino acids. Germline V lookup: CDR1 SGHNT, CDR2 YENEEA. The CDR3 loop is CASSLSGRGETQYF. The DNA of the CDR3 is TGTGCCAGCAGCTTGAGTGGCAGGGGCGAGACCCAGTACTTC.

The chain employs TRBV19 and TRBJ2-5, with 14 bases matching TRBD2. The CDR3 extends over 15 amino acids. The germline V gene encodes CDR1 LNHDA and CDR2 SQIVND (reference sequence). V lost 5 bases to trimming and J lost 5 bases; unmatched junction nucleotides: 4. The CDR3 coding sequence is TGTGCCAGTAGTCGGACTAGCGGGAGGAGGGAGACCCAGTACTTC. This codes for CASSRTSGRRETQYF.

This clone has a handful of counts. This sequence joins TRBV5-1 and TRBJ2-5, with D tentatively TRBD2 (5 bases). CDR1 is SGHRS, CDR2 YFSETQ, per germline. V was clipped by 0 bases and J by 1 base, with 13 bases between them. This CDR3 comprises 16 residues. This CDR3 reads CASSLGRTLAQETQYF. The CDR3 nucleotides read TGCGCCAGCAGCTTGGGGCGGACTCTGGCCCAAGAGACCCAGTACTTC.

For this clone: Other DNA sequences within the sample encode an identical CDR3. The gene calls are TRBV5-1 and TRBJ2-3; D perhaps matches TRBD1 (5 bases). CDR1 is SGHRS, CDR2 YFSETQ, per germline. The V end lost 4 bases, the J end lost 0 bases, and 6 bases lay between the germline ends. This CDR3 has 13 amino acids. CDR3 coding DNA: TGCGCCAGCAGCCAGGGTAGCACAGATACGCAGTATTTT. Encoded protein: CASSQGSTDTQYF.

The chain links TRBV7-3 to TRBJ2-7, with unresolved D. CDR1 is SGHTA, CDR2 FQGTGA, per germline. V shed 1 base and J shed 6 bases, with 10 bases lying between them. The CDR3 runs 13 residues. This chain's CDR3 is CASSLSPGGEQYF. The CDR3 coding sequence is TGTGCCAGCAGCTTAAGTCCGGGCGGCGAGCAGTACTTC. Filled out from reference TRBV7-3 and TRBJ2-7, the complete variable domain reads GAGVSQTPSNKVTEKGKYVELRCDPISGHTALYWYRQSLGQGPEFLIYFQGTGAADDSGLPNDRFFAVRPEGSVSTLKIQRTERGDSAVYLCASSLSPGGEQYFGPGTRLTVT.

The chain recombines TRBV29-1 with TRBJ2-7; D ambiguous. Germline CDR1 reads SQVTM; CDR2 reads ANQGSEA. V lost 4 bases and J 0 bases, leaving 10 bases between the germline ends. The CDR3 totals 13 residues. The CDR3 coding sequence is TGCAGCGTTGGTATCGATAGCTCCTACGAGCAGTACTTC. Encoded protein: CSVGIDSSYEQYF.

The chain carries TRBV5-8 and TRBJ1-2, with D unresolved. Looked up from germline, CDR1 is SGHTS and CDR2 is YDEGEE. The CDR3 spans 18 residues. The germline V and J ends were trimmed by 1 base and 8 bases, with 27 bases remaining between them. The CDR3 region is CASSLFHLSGPLMSGYTF. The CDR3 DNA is TGTGCCAGCAGCTTGTTTCACCTTAGCGGGCCTCTCATGTCGGGCTACACCTTC.

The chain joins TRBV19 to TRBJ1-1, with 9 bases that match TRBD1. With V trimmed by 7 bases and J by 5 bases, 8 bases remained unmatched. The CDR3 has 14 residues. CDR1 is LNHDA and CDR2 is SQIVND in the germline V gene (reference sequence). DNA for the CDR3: TGTGCCAGTAACACCAACAGGGGGCGGACTGAAGCTTTCTTT. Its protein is CASNTNRGRTEAFF.

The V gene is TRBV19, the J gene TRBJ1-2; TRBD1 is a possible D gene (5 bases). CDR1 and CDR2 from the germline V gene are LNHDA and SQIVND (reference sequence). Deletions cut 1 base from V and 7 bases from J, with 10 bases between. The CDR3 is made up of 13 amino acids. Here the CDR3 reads CASSIGQGGGYTF. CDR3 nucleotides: TGTGCCAGTAGTATAGGGCAGGGAGGTGGCTACACCTTC.

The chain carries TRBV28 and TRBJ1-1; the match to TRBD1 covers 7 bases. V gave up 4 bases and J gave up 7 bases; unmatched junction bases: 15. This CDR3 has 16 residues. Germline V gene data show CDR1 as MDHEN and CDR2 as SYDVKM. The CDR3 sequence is CASSYNFLGQSNEAFF. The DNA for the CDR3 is TGTGCCAGCAGTTATAATTTTTTGGGACAGAGTAATGAAGCTTTCTTT.

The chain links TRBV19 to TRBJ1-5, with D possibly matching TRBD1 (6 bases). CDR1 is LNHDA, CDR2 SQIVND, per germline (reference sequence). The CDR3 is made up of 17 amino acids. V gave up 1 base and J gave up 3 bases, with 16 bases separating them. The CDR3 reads CASSIVRLTGNNQPQHF. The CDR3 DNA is TGTGCCAGTAGTATAGTCCGTCTAACAGGGAACAATCAGCCCCAGCATTTT.

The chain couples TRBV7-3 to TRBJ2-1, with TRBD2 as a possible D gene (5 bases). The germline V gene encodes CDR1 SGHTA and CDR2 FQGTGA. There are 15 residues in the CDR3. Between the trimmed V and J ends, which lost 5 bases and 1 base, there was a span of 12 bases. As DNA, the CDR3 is TGTGCCAGCAGCCCCCCGGGAAGATCCTACAATGAGCAGTTCTTC. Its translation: CASSPPGRSYNEQFF.

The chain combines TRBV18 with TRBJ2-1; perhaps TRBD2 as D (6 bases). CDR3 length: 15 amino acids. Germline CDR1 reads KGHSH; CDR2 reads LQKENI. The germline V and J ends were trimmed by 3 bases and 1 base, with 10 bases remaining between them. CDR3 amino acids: CASSPSRGSYNEQFF. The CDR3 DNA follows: TGTGCCAGCTCACCCTCTCGGGGGTCCTACAATGAGCAGTTCTTC.

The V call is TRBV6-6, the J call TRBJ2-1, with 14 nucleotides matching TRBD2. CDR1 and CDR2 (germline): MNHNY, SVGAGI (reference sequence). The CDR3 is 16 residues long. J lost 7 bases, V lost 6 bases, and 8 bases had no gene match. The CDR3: CASSSAGTSGRNEQFF. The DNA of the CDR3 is TGTGCCAGCAGCTCCGCCGGGACTAGCGGGAGAAATGAGCAGTTCTTC.

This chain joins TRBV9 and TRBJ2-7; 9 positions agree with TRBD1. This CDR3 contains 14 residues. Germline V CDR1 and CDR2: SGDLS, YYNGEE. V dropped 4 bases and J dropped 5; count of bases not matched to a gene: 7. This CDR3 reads CASSPGQGLNEQYF. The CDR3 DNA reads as TGTGCCAGCAGCCCGGGACAGGGTTTGAACGAGCAGTACTTC. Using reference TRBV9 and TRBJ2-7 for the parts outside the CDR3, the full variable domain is DSGVTQTPKHLITATGQRVTLRCSPRSGDLSVYWYQQSLDQGLQFLIQYYNGEERAKGNILERFSAQQFPDLHSELNLSSLELGDSALYFCASSPGQGLNEQYFGPGTRLTVT.

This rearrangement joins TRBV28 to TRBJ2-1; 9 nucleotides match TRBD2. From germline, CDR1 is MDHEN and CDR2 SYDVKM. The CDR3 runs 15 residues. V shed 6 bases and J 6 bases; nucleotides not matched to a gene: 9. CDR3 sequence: CASSLAGAGGNEQFF. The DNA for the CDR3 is TGTGCCAGCAGCTTAGCGGGGGCTGGGGGCAATGAGCAGTTCTTC.

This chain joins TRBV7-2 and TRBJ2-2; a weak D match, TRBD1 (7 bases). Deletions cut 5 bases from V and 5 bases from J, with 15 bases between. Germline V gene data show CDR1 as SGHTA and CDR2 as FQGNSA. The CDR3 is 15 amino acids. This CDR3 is CASSPSTGRTGELFF. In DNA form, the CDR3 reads TGTGCCAGCAGCCCCTCGACAGGGAGGACCGGGGAGCTGTTTTTT. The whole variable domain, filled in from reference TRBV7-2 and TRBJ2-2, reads GAGVSQSPSNKVTEKGKDVELRCDPISGHTALYWYRQSLGQGLEFLIYFQGNSAPDKSGLPSDRFSAERTGGSVSTLTIQRTQQEDSAVYLCASSPSTGRTGELFFGEGSRLTVL.

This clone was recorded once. The CDR3 DNA is TGTGCCAGCAGCTTGCGGGAGCATCACAATGAGCAGTTCTTC. Translated, it gives CASSLREHHNEQFF. This chain uses TRBV7-8 with TRBJ2-1; 7 bases map to TRBD2. CDR1 and CDR2 (germline): SGHVS, FQNEAQ. The CDR3 is 14 residues long. The J segment lost 5 bases and the V segment lost 3 bases, leaving 4 bases of the junction unmatched.

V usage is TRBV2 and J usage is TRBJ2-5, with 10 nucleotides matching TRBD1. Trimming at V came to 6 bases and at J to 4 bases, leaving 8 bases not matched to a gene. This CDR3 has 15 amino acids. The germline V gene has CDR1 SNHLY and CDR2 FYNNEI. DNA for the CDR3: TGTGCCAGCAGGCAGGACAGGGGGGTTTCAGAGACCCAGTACTTC. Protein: CASRQDRGVSETQYF.

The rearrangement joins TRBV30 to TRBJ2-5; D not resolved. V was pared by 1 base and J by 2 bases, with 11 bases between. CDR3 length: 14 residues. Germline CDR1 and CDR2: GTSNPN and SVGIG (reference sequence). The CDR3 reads CAWSALGYQETQYF. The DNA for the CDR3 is TGTGCCTGGAGTGCCCTGGGGTATCAAGAGACCCAGTACTTC.

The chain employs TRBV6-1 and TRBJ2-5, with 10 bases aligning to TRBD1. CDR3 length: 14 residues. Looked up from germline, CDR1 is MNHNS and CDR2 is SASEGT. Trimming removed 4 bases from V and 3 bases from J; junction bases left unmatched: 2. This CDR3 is CASSGDRGKETQYF. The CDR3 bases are TGTGCCAGCAGTGGGGACAGGGGAAAAGAGACCCAGTACTTC.

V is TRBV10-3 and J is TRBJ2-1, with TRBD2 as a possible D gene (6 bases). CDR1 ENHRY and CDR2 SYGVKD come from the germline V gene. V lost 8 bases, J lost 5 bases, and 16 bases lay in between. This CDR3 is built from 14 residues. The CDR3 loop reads CAIGGTHGDNEQFF. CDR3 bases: TGTGCCATCGGAGGGACCCATGGGGACAATGAGCAGTTCTTC.

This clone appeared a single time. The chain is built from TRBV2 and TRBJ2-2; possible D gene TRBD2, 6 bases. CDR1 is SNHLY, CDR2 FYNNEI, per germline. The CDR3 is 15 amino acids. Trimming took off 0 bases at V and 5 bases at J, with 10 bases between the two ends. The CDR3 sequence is CASSEALGRTGELFF. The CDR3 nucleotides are TGTGCCAGCAGTGAAGCGCTTGGGAGGACCGGGGAGCTGTTTTTT. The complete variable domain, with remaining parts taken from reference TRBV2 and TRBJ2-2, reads EPEVTQTPSHQVTQMGQEVILRCVPISNHLYFYWYRQILGQKVEFLVSFYNNEISEKSEIFDDQFSVERPDGSNFTLKIRSTKLEDSAMYFCASSEALGRTGELFFGEGSRLTVL.

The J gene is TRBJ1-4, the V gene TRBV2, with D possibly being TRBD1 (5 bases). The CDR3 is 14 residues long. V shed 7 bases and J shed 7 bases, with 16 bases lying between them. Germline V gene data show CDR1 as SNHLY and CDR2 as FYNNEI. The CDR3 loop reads CASNIWGGGEKLFF. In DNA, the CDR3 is TGTGCCAGCAATATTTGGGGGGGAGGTGAAAAACTGTTTTTT.

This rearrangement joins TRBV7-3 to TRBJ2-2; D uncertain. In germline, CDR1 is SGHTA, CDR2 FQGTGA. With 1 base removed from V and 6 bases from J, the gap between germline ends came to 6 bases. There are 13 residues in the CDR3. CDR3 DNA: TGTGCCAGCAGCTTAAATGCTGCCGGGGAGCTGTTTTTT. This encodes CASSLNAAGELFF.

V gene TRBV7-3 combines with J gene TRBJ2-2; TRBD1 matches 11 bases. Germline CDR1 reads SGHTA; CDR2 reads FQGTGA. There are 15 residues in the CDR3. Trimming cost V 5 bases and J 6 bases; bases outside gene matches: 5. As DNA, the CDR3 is TGTGCCAGCAGCGGACAGGGGGCTGTTGCCGGGGAGCTGTTTTTT. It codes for CASSGQGAVAGELFF.

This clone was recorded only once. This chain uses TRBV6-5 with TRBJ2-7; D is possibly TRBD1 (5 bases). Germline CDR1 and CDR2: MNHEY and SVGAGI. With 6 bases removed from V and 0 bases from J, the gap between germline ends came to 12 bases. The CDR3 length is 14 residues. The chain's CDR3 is CASSFSRDSYEQYF. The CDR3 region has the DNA TGTGCCAGCAGCTTTAGCAGGGACTCCTACGAGCAGTACTTC.

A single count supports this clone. Here the CDR3 reads CASSLPGLATSYNEQFF. The CDR3 DNA reads as TGTGCCAGCAGCTTACCGGGACTAGCGACTTCCTACAATGAGCAGTTCTTC. The J gene is TRBJ2-1, the V gene TRBV7-9, with 10 bases that match TRBD2. This CDR3 spans 17 amino acids. From germline, CDR1 is SEHNR and CDR2 FQNEAQ (reference sequence). V trimming: 2 bases; J trimming: 1 base; junction bases outside the gene matches: 5.

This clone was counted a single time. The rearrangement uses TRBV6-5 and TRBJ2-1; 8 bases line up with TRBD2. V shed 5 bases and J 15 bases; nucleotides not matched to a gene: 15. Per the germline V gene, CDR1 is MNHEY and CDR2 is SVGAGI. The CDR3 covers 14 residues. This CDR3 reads CASSNPTGGPRLFF. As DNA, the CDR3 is TGTGCCAGCAGTAACCCCACGGGAGGGCCTCGGTTGTTCTTC.